This passage covers 19 T cell receptor beta chains from one sample sequenced in a study of T cell responses to AZD1222 COVID-19 vaccine. Only in-frame clones appear in the TCRdb table, and some are missing; sequencing was by immunoSEQ multiplex PCR. The sample carries approximately 100,000 clones, roughly nine tenths recorded once. Material: peripheral blood, obtained on day 0 of AZD1222 vaccination. These receptors all come from an adult in good health.

The CDR3 sequence is CASGLRDRGQYEQFF. As DNA, the CDR3 is TGTGCCTCCGGGCTCCGGGACAGGGGGCAGTATGAGCAGTTCTTC. V usage is TRBV19 and J usage is TRBJ2-1; 12 bases line up with TRBD1. J was trimmed by 8 bases and V by 11 bases; bases with no gene match: 13. This CDR3 is 15 amino acids long. Germline V gives CDR1 LNHDA, CDR2 SQIVND (reference sequence).

This clone was counted a few times. J is TRBJ1-1 and V is TRBV6-2 or TRBV6-3; D unclear. Germline CDR1 MNHEY, CDR2 SVGEGT. The V end lost 1 base, the J end lost 4 bases, and 4 bases lay between the germline ends. The CDR3 loop spans 12 amino acids. CDR3 sequence: CASSYFSTEAFF. The DNA for the CDR3 is TGTGCCAGCAGTTACTTCTCCACTGAAGCTTTCTTT.

The V and J genes are TRBV7-3 and TRBJ2-1; D is unresolved. CDR1 SGHTA and CDR2 FQGTGA come from the germline V gene. V lost 5 bases to trimming and J lost 0 bases, with 11 bases between them. The CDR3 consists of 15 residues. The CDR3 sequence: CASSVGQSSYNEQFF. The CDR3 DNA follows: TGTGCCAGCAGCGTGGGCCAAAGCTCCTACAATGAGCAGTTCTTC.

The genes are TRBV7-9 and TRBJ1-1, with D tentatively TRBD1 (6 bases). The germline V gene encodes CDR1 SEHNR and CDR2 FQNEAQ (reference sequence). The V gene lost 5 bases and the J gene lost 1 base, with 8 bases spanning the gap. The CDR3 is 13 residues long. In DNA, the CDR3 is TGTGCCAGCAGCACGACAGGGAACACTGAAGCTTTCTTT. Amino acid sequence: CASSTTGNTEAFF.

V gene TRBV5-1 combines with J gene TRBJ2-7; weak D call: TRBD2 (5 bases). The CDR3 totals 15 residues. Germline V gene data show CDR1 as SGHRS and CDR2 as YFSETQ. Trimming pared 0 bases from V and 3 bases from J, leaving 13 bases between. The CDR3 DNA sequence: TGCGCCAGCAGCTTGGTGGGAGAGTCATTCTACGAGCAGTACTTC. As protein: CASSLVGESFYEQYF.

This chain links TRBV14 with TRBJ2-2; 9 bases are a match to TRBD2. Germline CDR1 SGHDN, CDR2 FVKESK. The V and J ends lost 0 bases and 1 base, in that order; junction bases with no gene match: 12. The CDR3 totals 20 residues. The CDR3 sequence: CASSQDFDWTSVKNTGELFF. The CDR3 nucleotides are TGTGCCAGCAGCCAAGATTTTGATTGGACTAGCGTAAAGAACACCGGGGAGCTGTTTTTT.

This clone was detected once. This chain links TRBV5-4 with TRBJ2-1; 9 bases match TRBD1. The CDR3 loop spans 13 amino acids. V shed 4 bases, J shed 7 bases, and the junction held 3 bases outside the gene matches. The V gene's germline CDR1 is SGHNT and CDR2 YYREEE (reference sequence). DNA for the CDR3: TGTGCCAGCAGCCCGACAGGGGGGAATGAGCAGTTCTTC. Its translation is CASSPTGGNEQFF.

The chain uses TRBV27 and TRBJ2-7; 12 bases agree with TRBD2. Per the germline V gene, CDR1 is MNHEY and CDR2 is SMNVEV (reference sequence). After removal of 5 bases from V and 0 bases from J, the junction contained 8 bases not matched to a gene. This CDR3 contains 17 residues. CDR3 region: CASSLRTSGVVSYEQYF. In nucleotides, the CDR3 is TGTGCCAGCAGTCTGCGGACTAGCGGGGTCGTCTCCTACGAGCAGTACTTC.

The rearrangement uses TRBV6-5 and TRBJ2-7; perhaps TRBD1 as D (5 bases). The CDR3 is 13 amino acids. V lost 5 bases to trimming and J lost 1 base, with 9 bases between them. The germline V gene encodes CDR1 MNHEY and CDR2 SVGAGI. CDR3 region: CASSQGLSYEQYF. The CDR3 DNA reads as TGTGCCAGCAGTCAGGGTTTGTCCTACGAGCAGTACTTC.

The chain carries TRBV5-5 and TRBJ2-1; D uncertain. CDR1 and CDR2 from the germline V gene are SGHKS and YYEKEE (reference sequence). CDR3 size: 15 residues. Trimming cost V 0 bases and J 7 bases, with 14 bases left between them. The CDR3 is CASSLDGDWWNEQFF. CDR3 bases: TGTGCCAGCAGCTTGGATGGGGATTGGTGGAATGAGCAGTTCTTC. Filled out from reference TRBV5-5 and TRBJ2-1, the complete variable domain reads DAGVTQSPTHLIKTRGQQVTLRCSPISGHKSVSWYQQVLGQGPQFIFQYYEKEERGRGNFPDRFSARQFPNYSSELNVNALLLGDSALYLCASSLDGDWWNEQFFGPGTRLTVL.

V usage is TRBV19 and J usage is TRBJ1-5, with 9 bases fitting TRBD1. Germline-derived CDR1 and CDR2 are LNHDA and SQIVND (reference sequence). Losses at the gene ends were 4 bases for V and 3 bases for J; bases not matched to a gene: 4. CDR3 size: 15 residues. As DNA, the CDR3 is TGTGCCAGTAGTACCGGGACAGGGTACAATCAGCCCCAGCATTTT. Translated: CASSTGTGYNQPQHF.

V and J are TRBV11-3 and TRBJ2-7; the D gene is possibly TRBD1 (6 bases). V shed 0 bases and J shed 3 bases, with 9 bases lying between them. Germline V CDR1 and CDR2: SGHNT, YENEEA. The CDR3 runs to 14 residues. The CDR3 sequence is CASSLDPRGYEQYF. CDR3 coding DNA: TGTGCCAGCAGCTTAGATCCCAGGGGCTACGAGCAGTACTTC.

V is TRBV24-1 and J is TRBJ2-2, with 8 bases aligning to TRBD2. The V segment lost 0 bases and the J segment 1 base; nucleotides outside the gene matches: 0. Germline values: CDR1 KGHDR, CDR2 SFDVKD. The CDR3 length is 16 residues. The CDR3 nucleotides are TGTGCCACCAGTGATTTGCTAGCGGGGAACACCGGGGAGCTGTTTTTT. Translation gives CATSDLLAGNTGELFF.

The chain has TRBV6-6 and TRBJ1-1; no firm D call. The CDR3 has 16 amino acids. Germline CDR1 is MNHNY and CDR2 is SVGAGI (reference sequence). Between the trimmed V and J ends, which lost 2 bases and 0 bases, there was a span of 13 bases. For the CDR3, the DNA is TGTGCCAGCAGTTACCCCACACAGAGAATGAACACTGAAGCTTTCTTT. It encodes CASSYPTQRMNTEAFF.

The chain couples TRBV5-8 to TRBJ1-5, with 8 bases that match TRBD1. The CDR3 is 15 amino acids. Per the germline V gene, CDR1 is SGHTS and CDR2 is YDEGEE. V was clipped by 4 bases and J by 7 bases; unmatched bases: 10. As DNA, the CDR3 is TGTGCCAGCAGCCCCGGACAGGGCTGGAGGCAGCCCCAGCATTTT. Translating it yields CASSPGQGWRQPQHF.

The chain recombines TRBV7-2 with TRBJ1-6; a possible D gene is TRBD1 (6 bases). This CDR3 has 16 residues. The germline CDR1 and CDR2 sequences are SGHTA and FQGNSA. Deletions cut 5 bases from V and 5 bases from J, with 16 bases between. The CDR3 protein is CASSQDGQIDNSPLHF. Written as DNA, the CDR3 is TGTGCCAGCAGCCAAGATGGACAGATTGATAATTCACCCCTCCACTTT.

The chain has TRBV18 and TRBJ2-3; tentatively, D is TRBD2 (5 bases). This CDR3 spans 17 amino acids. Germline lookup yields CDR1 KGHSH and CDR2 LQKENI. V lost 6 bases and J lost 0, with 19 bases in between. This chain's CDR3 is CASSLKVGGPSTDTQYF. As DNA, the CDR3 is TGTGCCAGCTCCCTAAAAGTCGGAGGCCCTAGCACAGATACGCAGTATTTT.

This chain joins TRBV7-8 and TRBJ2-7, with TRBD2 identical over 10 bases. With V trimmed by 5 bases and J by 5 bases, 9 bases remained unmatched. The CDR3 consists of 15 residues. Germline lookup yields CDR1 SGHVS and CDR2 FQNEAQ. This chain's CDR3 is CASSAMLAGVNEQYF. The CDR3 DNA reads TGTGCCAGCAGCGCAATGCTAGCGGGGGTTAACGAGCAGTACTTC.

This chain joins TRBV27 and TRBJ2-7, with D unclear. Germline-derived CDR1 and CDR2 are MNHEY and SMNVEV (reference sequence). V dropped 6 bases and J dropped 6 bases, with 21 bases sitting between them. The CDR3 runs to 15 residues. CDR3 sequence reads: CASSLIPPHMGEQYF. The CDR3 DNA reads TGTGCCAGCAGCCTTATCCCCCCCCACATGGGCGAGCAGTACTTC.